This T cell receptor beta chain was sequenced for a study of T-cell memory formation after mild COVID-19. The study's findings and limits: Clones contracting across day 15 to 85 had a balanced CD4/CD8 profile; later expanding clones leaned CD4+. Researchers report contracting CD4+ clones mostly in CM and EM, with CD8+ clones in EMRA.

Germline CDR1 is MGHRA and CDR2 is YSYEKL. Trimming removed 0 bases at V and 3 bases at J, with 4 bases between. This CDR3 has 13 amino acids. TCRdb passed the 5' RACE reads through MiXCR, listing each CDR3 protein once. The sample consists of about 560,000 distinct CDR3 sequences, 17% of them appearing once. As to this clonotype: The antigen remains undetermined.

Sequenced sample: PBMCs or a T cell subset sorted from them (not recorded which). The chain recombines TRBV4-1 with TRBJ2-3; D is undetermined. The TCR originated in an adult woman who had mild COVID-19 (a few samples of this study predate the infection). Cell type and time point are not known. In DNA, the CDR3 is TGCGCCAGCAGCCAAGAGGAGACAGATACGCAGTATTTT. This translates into CASSQEETDTQYF.